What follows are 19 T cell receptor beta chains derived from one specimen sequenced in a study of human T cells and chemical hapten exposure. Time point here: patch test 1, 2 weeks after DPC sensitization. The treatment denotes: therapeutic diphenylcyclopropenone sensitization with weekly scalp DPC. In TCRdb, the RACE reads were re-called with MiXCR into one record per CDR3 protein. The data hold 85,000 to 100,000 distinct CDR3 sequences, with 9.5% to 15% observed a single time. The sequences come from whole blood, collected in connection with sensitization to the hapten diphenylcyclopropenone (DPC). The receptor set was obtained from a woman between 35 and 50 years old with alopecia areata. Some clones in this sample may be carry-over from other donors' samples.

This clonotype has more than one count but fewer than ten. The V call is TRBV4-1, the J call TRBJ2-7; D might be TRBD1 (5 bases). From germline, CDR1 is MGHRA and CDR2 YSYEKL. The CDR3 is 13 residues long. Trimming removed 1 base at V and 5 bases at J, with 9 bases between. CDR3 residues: CASSQALGHEQYF. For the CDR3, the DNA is TGCGCCAGCAGCCAAGCCCTGGGGCACGAGCAGTACTTC.

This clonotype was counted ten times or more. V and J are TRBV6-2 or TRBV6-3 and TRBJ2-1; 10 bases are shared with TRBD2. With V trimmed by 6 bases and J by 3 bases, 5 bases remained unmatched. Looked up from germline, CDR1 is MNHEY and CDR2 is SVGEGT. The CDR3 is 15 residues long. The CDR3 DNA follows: TGTGCCAGCAGACCCGGGACTAGCGTCTACAATGAGCAGTTCTTC. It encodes CASRPGTSVYNEQFF.

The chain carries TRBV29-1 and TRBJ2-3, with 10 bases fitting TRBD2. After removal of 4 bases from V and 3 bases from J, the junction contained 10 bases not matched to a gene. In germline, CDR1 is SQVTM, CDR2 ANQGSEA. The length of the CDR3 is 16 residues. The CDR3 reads CSVASGRNTGTDTQYF. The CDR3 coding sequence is TGCAGCGTTGCTAGCGGGAGAAATACGGGGACAGATACGCAGTATTTT.

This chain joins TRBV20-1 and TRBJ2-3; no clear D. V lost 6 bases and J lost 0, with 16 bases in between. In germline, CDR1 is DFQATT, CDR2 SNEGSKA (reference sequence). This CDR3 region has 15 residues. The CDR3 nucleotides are TGCAGTGCCCCCCCCGGGCACACTAGCACAGATACGCAGTATTTT. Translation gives CSAPPGHTSTDTQYF.

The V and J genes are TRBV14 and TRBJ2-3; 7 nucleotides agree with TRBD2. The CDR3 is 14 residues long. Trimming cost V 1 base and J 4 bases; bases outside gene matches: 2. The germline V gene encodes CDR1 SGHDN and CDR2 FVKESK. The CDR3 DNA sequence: TGTGCCAGCAGCCAAGGCGGGAGCCCAGATACGCAGTATTTT. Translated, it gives CASSQGGSPDTQYF.

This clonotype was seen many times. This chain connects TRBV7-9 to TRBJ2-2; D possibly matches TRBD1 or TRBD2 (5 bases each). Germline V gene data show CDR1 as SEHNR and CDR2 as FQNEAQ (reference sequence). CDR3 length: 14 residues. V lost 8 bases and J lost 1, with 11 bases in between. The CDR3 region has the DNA TGTGCCAGCCGACGGGACCTGAACACCGGGGAGCTGTTTTTT. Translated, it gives CASRRDLNTGELFF. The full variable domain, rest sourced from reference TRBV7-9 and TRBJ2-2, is DTGVSQNPRHKITKRGQNVTFRCDPISEHNRLYWYRQTLGQGPEFLTYFQNEAQLEKSRLLSDRFSAERPKGSFSTLEIQRTEQGDSAMYLCASRRDLNTGELFFGEGSRLTVL.

DNA for the CDR3: TGTGCCAGCAGCCCTCGGGGAGCGGCCACCGAGCAGTACTTC. Protein: CASSPRGAATEQYF. The chain has TRBV11-2 and TRBJ2-7, with a tentative D call TRBD2 (5 bases). This CDR3 is 14 amino acids long. Germline CDR1 reads SGHAT; CDR2 reads FQNNGV. V shed 5 bases and J shed 6 bases, with 17 bases lying between them.

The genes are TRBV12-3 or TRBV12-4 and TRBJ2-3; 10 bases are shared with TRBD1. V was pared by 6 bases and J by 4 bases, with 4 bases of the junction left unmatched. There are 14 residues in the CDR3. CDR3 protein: CASSPTGGPDTQYF. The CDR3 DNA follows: TGTGCCAGCAGCCCGACAGGGGGCCCAGATACGCAGTATTTT.

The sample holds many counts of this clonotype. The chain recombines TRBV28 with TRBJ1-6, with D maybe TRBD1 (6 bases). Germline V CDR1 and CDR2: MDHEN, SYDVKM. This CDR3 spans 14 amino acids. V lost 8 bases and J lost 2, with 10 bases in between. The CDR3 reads CASDNRAYNSPLHF. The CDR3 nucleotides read TGTGCCAGCGATAACAGGGCCTATAATTCACCCCTCCACTTT.

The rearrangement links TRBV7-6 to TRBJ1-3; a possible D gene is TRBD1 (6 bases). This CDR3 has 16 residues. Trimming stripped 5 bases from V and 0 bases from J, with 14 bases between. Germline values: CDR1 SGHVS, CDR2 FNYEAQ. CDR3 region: CASSLDRTYSGNTIYF. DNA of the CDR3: TGTGCCAGCAGCCTTGACAGGACCTACTCTGGAAACACCATATATTTT.

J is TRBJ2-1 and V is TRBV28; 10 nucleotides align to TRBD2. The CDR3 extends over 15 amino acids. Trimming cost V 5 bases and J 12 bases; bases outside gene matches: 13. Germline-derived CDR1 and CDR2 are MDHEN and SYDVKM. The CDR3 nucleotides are TGTGCCAGCAGTCGCGGGGTAGCGGGAGGCCCGGGGCAGTTCTTC. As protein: CASSRGVAGGPGQFF.

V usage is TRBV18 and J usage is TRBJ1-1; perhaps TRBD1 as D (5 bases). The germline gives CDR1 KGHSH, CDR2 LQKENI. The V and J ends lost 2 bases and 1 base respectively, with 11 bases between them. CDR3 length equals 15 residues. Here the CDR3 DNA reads TGTGCCAGCTCACCATCGACAGCCCCGAACACTGAAGCTTTCTTT. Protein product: CASSPSTAPNTEAFF.

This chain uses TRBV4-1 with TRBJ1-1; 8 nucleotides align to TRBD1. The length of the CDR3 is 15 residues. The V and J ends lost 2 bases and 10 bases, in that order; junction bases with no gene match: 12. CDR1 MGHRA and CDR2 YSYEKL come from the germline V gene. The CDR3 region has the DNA TGCGCCAGCAGCCAAACCGGGACAGGCTCATTGGGAGCTTTCTTT. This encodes CASSQTGTGSLGAFF.

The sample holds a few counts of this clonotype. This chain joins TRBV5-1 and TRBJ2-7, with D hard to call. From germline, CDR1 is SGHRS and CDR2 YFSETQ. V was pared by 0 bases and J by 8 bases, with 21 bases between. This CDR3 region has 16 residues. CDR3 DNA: TGCGCCAGCAGCTTGGGGGATTCAAATCCTTCCGTGAAGCAGTACTTC. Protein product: CASSLGDSNPSVKQYF.

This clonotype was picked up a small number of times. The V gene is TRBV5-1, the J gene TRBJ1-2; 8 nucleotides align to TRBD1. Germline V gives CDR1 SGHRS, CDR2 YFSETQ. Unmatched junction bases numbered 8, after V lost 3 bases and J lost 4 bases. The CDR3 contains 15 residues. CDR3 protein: CASSSGTGRSYGYTF. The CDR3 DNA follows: TGCGCCAGCAGCTCAGGGACAGGACGATCCTATGGCTACACCTTC.

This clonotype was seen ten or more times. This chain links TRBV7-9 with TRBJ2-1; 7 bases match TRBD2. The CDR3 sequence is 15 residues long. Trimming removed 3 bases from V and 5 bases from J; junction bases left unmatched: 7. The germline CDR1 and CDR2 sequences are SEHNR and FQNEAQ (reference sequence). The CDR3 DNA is TGTGCCAGCAGCTTGTTCCCGCGGGAGAACAATGAGCAGTTCTTC. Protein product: CASSLFPRENNEQFF. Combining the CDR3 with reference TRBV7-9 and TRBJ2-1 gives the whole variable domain DTGVSQNPRHKITKRGQNVTFRCDPISEHNRLYWYRQTLGQGPEFLTYFQNEAQLEKSRLLSDRFSAERPKGSFSTLEIQRTEQGDSAMYLCASSLFPRENNEQFFGPGTRLTVL.

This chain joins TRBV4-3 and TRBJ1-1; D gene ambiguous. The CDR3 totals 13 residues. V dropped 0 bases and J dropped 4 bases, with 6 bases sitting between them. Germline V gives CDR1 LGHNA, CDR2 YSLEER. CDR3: CASSQEWGTEAFF. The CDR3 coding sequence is TGCGCCAGCAGCCAAGAGTGGGGCACTGAAGCTTTCTTT.

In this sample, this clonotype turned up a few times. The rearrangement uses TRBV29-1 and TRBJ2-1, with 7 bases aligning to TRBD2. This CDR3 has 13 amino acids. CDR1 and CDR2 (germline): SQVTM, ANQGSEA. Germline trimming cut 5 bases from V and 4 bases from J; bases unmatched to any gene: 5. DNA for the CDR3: TGCAGCGTTCTAGCGGTAGGATACAATGAGCAGTTCTTC. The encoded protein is CSVLAVGYNEQFF.

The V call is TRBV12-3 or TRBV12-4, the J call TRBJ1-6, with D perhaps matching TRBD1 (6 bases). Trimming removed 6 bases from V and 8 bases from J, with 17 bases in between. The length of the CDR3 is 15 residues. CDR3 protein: CASRTGGTLDSPLHF. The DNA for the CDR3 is TGTGCCAGCAGGACAGGAGGAACCTTAGATTCACCCCTCCACTTT.